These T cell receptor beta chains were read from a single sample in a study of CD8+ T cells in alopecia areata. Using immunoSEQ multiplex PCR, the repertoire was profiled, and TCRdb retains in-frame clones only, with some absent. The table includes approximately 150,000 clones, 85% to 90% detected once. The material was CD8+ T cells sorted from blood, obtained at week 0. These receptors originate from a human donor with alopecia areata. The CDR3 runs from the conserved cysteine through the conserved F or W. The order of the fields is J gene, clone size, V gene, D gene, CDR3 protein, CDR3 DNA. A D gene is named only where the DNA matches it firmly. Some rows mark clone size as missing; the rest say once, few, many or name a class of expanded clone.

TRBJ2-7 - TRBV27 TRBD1 CASSFGTGPPNEQYF TGTGCCAGCAGTTTTGGGACAGGACCGCCCAACGAGCAGTACTTC
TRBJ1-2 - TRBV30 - CAWSGPGWGGYTF TGTGCCTGGAGCGGGCCGGGTTGGGGAGGCTACACCTTC
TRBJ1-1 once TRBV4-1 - CASSQGPGNTEAFF TGCGCCAGCAGCCAAGGGCCGGGAAACACTGAAGCTTTCTTT
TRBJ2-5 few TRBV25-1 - CASSEWGGETQYF TGTGCCAGCAGTGAATGGGGAGGAGAGACCCAGTACTTC
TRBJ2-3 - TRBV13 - CASSVGSTDTQYF TGTGCCAGCAGCGTGGGTAGCACAGATACGCAGTATTTT
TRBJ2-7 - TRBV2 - CASTDSYF TGTGCCAGCACCGATTCGTACTTC
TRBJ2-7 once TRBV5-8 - CASSNRTDFYEQYF TGTGCCAGCAGCAATCGGACGGACTTCTACGAGCAGTACTTC
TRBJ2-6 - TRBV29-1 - CSVLDIGQSSGANVLTF TGCAGCGTTCTGGACATTGGACAGAGCTCTGGGGCCAACGTCCTGACTTTC
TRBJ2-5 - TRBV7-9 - CASSRTVQETQYF TGTGCCAGCAGTCGGACGGTACAAGAGACCCAGTACTTC
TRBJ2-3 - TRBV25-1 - CASSEFPLRGYTDTQYF TGTGCCAGCAGTGAATTTCCCTTACGGGGCTACACAGATACGCAGTATTTT
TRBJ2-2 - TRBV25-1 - CASSEDEWAWGTGELFF TGTGCCAGCAGTGAAGACGAATGGGCCTGGGGGACCGGGGAGCTGTTTTTT
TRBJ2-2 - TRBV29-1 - CSVVGAMSTGELFF TGCAGCGTTGTCGGGGCTATGTCGACCGGGGAGCTGTTTTTT
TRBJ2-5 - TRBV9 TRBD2 CASSVSGSRETQYF TGTGCCAGCAGCGTAAGCGGGAGCAGGGAGACCCAGTACTTC
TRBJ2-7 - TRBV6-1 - CASSEAAWSSYEQYF TGTGCCAGCAGTGAAGCGGCGTGGAGCTCCTACGAGCAGTACTTC
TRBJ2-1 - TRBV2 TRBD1 CASLAGQVLPGEQFF TGTGCCAGCTTGGCGGGACAGGTTTTACCCGGTGAGCAGTTCTTC
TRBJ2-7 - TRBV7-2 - CASSLRLSTYEQYF TGTGCCAGCAGCTTGCGGCTGTCAACCTACGAGCAGTACTTC
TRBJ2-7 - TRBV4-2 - CASSQGLGPNYEQYF TGTGCCAGCAGCCAAGGACTGGGACCGAACTACGAGCAGTACTTC
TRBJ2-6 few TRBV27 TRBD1 CASSDRPGQPSGANVLTF TGTGCCAGCAGTGACCGACCGGGACAGCCCTCTGGGGCCAACGTCCTGACTTTC
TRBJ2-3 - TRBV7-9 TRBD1 CASSSRDRVWADTQYF TGTGCCAGCAGCTCCCGGGACAGGGTATGGGCAGATACGCAGTATTTT
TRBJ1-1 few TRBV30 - CAWSVLDEAFF TGTGCCTGGAGTGTACTTGATGAAGCTTTCTTT
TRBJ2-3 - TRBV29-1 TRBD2 CSARGGNTDTQYF TGCAGCGCTCGGGGGGGCAACACAGATACGCAGTATTTT
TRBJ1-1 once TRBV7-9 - CASSADHSGLMRAFF TGTGCCAGCAGCGCCGATCACTCTGGGCTTATGCGCGCTTTCTTT
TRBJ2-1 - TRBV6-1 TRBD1 CASSDYPDRVDEQFF TGTGCCAGCAGTGACTACCCCGACAGGGTCGATGAGCAGTTCTTC
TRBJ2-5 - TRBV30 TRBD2 CAWSVTLAGSETQYF TGTGCCTGGAGTGTAACCCTAGCGGGTTCAGAGACCCAGTACTTC
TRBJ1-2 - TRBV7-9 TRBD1 CASSFGTATNYGYTF TGTGCCAGCAGCTTCGGGACAGCGACTAACTATGGCTACACCTTC
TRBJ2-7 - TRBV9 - CASSPSGDTYEQYF TGTGCCAGCAGCCCATCCGGGGATACCTACGAGCAGTACTTC
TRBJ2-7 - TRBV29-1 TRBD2 CSAGGGDTNYEQYF TGCAGCGCTGGCGGGGGGGACACCAACTACGAGCAGTACTTC
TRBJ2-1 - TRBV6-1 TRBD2 CASSALAGGLSYNEQFF TGTGCCAGCAGTGCGTTGGCGGGAGGCCTCTCCTACAATGAGCAGTTCTTC
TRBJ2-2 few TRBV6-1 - CASSDTLERVIDGELFF TGTGCCAGCAGTGATACGCTTGAAAGGGTGATCGACGGGGAGCTGTTTTTT
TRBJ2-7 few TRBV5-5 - CASSFPQGPEQYF TGTGCCAGCAGCTTCCCTCAGGGCCCCGAGCAGTACTTC
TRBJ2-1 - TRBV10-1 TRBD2 CASSDGTSGGGEQFF TGCGCCAGCAGTGACGGGACTAGCGGGGGAGGTGAGCAGTTCTTC
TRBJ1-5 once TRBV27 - CASSSDIYQPQHF TGTGCCAGCAGTTCAGACATTTATCAGCCCCAGCATTTT
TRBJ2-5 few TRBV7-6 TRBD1 CASSGDRGETQYF TGTGCCAGCAGCGGGGACAGGGGAGAGACCCAGTACTTC
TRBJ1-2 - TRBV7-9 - CASSFGILRDNYGYTF TGTGCCAGCAGCTTTGGGATCCTCAGGGATAACTATGGCTACACCTTC
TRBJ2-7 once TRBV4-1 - CASSHSYEQYF TGCGCCAGCAGCCACAGCTACGAGCAGTACTTC
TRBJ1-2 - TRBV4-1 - CASSQGVPYGYTF TGCGCCAGCAGCCAGGGGGTCCCCTATGGCTACACCTTC
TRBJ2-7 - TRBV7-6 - CASSPRIGQLYEQYF TGTGCCAGCAGCCCCCGAATCGGACAGCTCTACGAGCAGTACTTC
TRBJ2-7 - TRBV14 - CASSQDHTGAEQYF TGTGCCAGCAGCCAAGATCATACGGGGGCCGAGCAGTACTTC
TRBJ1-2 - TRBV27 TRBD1 CASSGLYRGHGYTF TGTGCCAGCAGTGGGCTTTACAGGGGGCATGGCTACACCTTC
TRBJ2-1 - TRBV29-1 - CSGLADTYNEQFF TGCAGCGGGCTAGCCGATACCTACAATGAGCAGTTCTTC
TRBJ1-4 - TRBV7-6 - CASSLRENEKLFF TGTGCCAGCAGCTTACGGGAGAATGAAAAACTGTTTTTT
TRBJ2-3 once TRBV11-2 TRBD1 CASSVRDRSTDTQYF TGTGCCAGCAGCGTCCGGGACAGGAGCACAGATACGCAGTATTTT
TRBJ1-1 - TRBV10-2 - CASSETRMNTEAFF TGCGCCAGCAGTGAAACCCGGATGAACACTGAAGCTTTCTTT
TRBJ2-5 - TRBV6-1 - CASRGRGETQYF TGTGCCAGCAGGGGGCGAGGGGAGACCCAGTACTTC
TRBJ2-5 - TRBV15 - CATKVKGVETQYF TGTGCCACCAAAGTCAAAGGAGTAGAGACCCAGTACTTC
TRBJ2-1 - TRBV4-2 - CASSQTGSLYGAYNEQFF TGTGCCAGCAGCCAGACGGGGTCACTTTACGGGGCCTACAATGAGCAGTTCTTC
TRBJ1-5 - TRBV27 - CASSLSDSQGQPQHF TGTGCCAGCAGTTTATCGGACAGCCAGGGTCAGCCCCAGCATTTT
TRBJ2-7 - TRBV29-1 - CSVGGGLSSYEQYF TGCAGCGTTGGTGGAGGGCTGAGCTCCTACGAGCAGTACTTC
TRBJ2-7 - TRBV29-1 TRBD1 CSVYPRGTGDEQYF TGCAGCGTCTACCCTCGAGGGACAGGGGACGAGCAGTACTTC
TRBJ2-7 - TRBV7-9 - CASSSGERTSYEQYF TGTGCCAGCAGCTCGGGGGAGCGCACTTCCTACGAGCAGTACTTC
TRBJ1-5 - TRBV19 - CASSMVSGLGQPQHF TGTGCCAGTAGTATGGTGTCAGGGCTCGGGCAGCCCCAGCATTTT
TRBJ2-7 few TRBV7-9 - CASRKDSQGYEQYF TGTGCCAGCAGGAAGGACTCCCAGGGATACGAGCAGTACTTC